These 28 T cell receptor beta chains originate from one sample sequenced in a study of T cell responses to AZD1222 COVID-19 vaccine. The protocol was immunoSEQ multiplex PCR, while the TCRdb copy is restricted to in-frame clones and leaves out a portion. The sample contains about 270,000 clones, around 93% of which appear only once. The source material was peripheral blood, sampled 28 days after the second AZD1222 dose. These receptors originate from an adult who received the AZD1222 COVID-19 vaccine.

V and J are TRBV12-5 and TRBJ2-2; no definite D call. V shed 2 bases and J shed 1 base, with 14 bases lying between them. This CDR3 contains 17 residues. From germline, CDR1 is LGHNT and CDR2 FRNRAP. The CDR3 is CASGLFPSLMNTGELFF. The CDR3 DNA is TGTGCTAGTGGTTTGTTTCCCTCTCTGATGAACACCGGGGAGCTGTTTTTT.

The chain uses TRBV3-1 (or the pseudogene TRBV3-2) and TRBJ2-1; no definite D call. CDR3 size: 14 residues. Germline CDR1 and CDR2: LGHDT and YNNKEL (reference sequence). V gave up 1 base and J gave up 5 bases, with 9 bases separating them. The CDR3 reads CASSQAAADNEQFF. DNA of the CDR3: TGTGCCAGCAGCCAAGCGGCCGCGGACAATGAGCAGTTCTTC.

The chain combines TRBV4-1 with TRBJ1-5; tentative D call: TRBD1 (6 bases). Germline loops: CDR1 MGHRA, CDR2 YSYEKL. V lost 1 base to trimming and J lost 6 bases, with 16 bases between them. The CDR3 loop spans 16 amino acids. This chain's CDR3 is CASSQVLQGRGQPQHF. CDR3 sequence (DNA): TGCGCCAGCAGCCAAGTCCTACAGGGACGAGGTCAGCCCCAGCATTTT.

V is TRBV4-2 and J is TRBJ2-1; 13 bases agree with TRBD2. Germline loops: CDR1 LGHNA, CDR2 YNFKEQ. V gave up 2 bases and J gave up 7 bases; unmatched junction bases: 5. The CDR3 is 16 amino acids. Written as DNA, the CDR3 is TGTGCCAGCAGCCAATTGGGACTAGCGGGGATTAATGAGCAGTTCTTC. Translating gives CASSQLGLAGINEQFF.

The chain joins TRBV7-2 to TRBJ1-5; D is unclear. In germline, CDR1 is SGHTA, CDR2 FQGNSA. The CDR3 runs to 14 residues. Trimming pared 5 bases from V and 6 bases from J, leaving 14 bases between. The CDR3 loop reads CASSPGLGSQPQHF. DNA of the CDR3: TGTGCCAGCAGCCCCGGATTGGGGAGTCAGCCCCAGCATTTT.

This chain joins TRBV7-6 and TRBJ2-2; no definite D call. In germline, CDR1 is SGHVS, CDR2 FNYEAQ. The CDR3 spans 15 residues. V gave up 5 bases and J gave up 3 bases, with 13 bases separating them. The CDR3 DNA follows: TGTGCCAGCAGCAATGACCCAGCTCACACCGGGGAGCTGTTTTTT. This translates into CASSNDPAHTGELFF.

This chain uses TRBV3-1 (or the pseudogene TRBV3-2) with TRBJ1-6; D is unclear. The CDR3 runs to 15 residues. V dropped 3 bases and J dropped 5 bases, with 11 bases sitting between them. Germline CDR1 and CDR2: LGHDT and YNNKEL (reference sequence). In DNA form, the CDR3 reads TGTGCCAGCAGCCATACGGGAAATGATAATTCACCCCTCCACTTT. Protein sequence: CASSHTGNDNSPLHF.

The rearrangement links TRBV24-1 to TRBJ2-5, with 8 positions matching TRBD2. Trimming took 8 bases from V and 5 from J; bases not matched to a gene: 3. The CDR3 totals 12 residues. Per germline, CDR1 KGHDR and CDR2 SFDVKD. The CDR3 DNA follows: TGTGCCACCATCGGGAGGGATGAGACCCAGTACTTC. This codes for CATIGRDETQYF.

This clone was recorded only once. This rearrangement joins TRBV19 to TRBJ1-1; 8 nucleotides agree with TRBD1. The trim removed 5 bases at V and 5 bases at J, leaving 4 bases unmatched. Germline assignment: CDR1 LNHDA and CDR2 SQIVND (reference sequence). The CDR3 loop spans 13 amino acids. The CDR3 DNA reads TGTGCCAGTAGTGTCAGGGGGCCTACTGAAGCTTTCTTT. As protein: CASSVRGPTEAFF.

The rearrangement joins TRBV28 to TRBJ2-1; D possibly uses TRBD1 or TRBD2 (5 bases each). The V gene's germline CDR1 is MDHEN and CDR2 SYDVKM. The length of the CDR3 is 14 residues. The V and J ends lost 2 bases and 10 bases respectively, with 15 bases between them. The CDR3 sequence: CASSLTFGGPEQFF. The CDR3 DNA sequence: TGTGCCAGCAGTTTAACCTTTGGGGGACCGGAGCAGTTCTTC.

This clone was observed a single time. The chain couples TRBV30 to TRBJ1-1; D gene uncertain. The V and J ends lost 5 bases and 3 bases respectively, with 13 bases between them. From germline, CDR1 is GTSNPN and CDR2 SVGIG (reference sequence). This CDR3 contains 13 residues. The CDR3 nucleotides read TGTGCCTGGGGAGACGGATGGGACACTGAAGCTTTCTTT. Translation: CAWGDGWDTEAFF.

The chain links TRBV2 to TRBJ2-1, with unresolved D. V was shortened by 5 bases and J by 6 bases, with 2 bases between the two germline ends. The CDR3 has 10 amino acids. Germline V gene sequence: CDR1 SNHLY, CDR2 FYNNEI. The CDR3 DNA reads TGTGCCAGCAGTTTCAATGAGCAGTTCTTC. Translating it yields CASSFNEQFF.

V gene TRBV5-1 combines with J gene TRBJ1-1; D uncertain. The CDR3 loop spans 16 amino acids. V was pared by 1 base and J by 3 bases, with 16 bases between. Germline-derived CDR1 and CDR2 are SGHRS and YFSETQ. DNA of the CDR3: TGCGCCAGCAGCTTGAAGGGTCCCCTGGGAGACACTGAAGCTTTCTTT. It specifies CASSLKGPLGDTEAFF.

This chain uses TRBV20-1 with TRBJ1-5; unclear D gene. Trimming cost V 1 base and J 6 bases, with 4 bases left between them. Germline V gene lookup returns CDR1 DFQATT and CDR2 SNEGSKA (reference sequence). This CDR3 is built from 11 residues. CDR3 amino acids: CSARVGQPQHF. The CDR3 DNA sequence: TGCAGTGCTAGAGTGGGTCAGCCCCAGCATTTT.

The chain carries TRBV7-9 and TRBJ2-7; 11 nucleotides align to TRBD1. CDR1 and CDR2 from the germline V gene are SEHNR and FQNEAQ (reference sequence). J gave up 5 bases and V 4 bases, and 4 bases lay outside the gene matches. The length of the CDR3 is 14 residues. In DNA form, the CDR3 reads TGTGCCAGCAGCTGGGACAGGGGGTCCGACGAGCAGTACTTC. Translated, it gives CASSWDRGSDEQYF.

The rearrangement uses TRBV7-9 and TRBJ1-5; D is uncertain. The V and J ends lost 1 base and 3 bases respectively, with 7 bases between them. Germline V lookup: CDR1 SEHNR, CDR2 FQNEAQ (reference sequence). The CDR3 is 14 amino acids. CDR3 DNA sequence: TGTGCCAGCAGCTTAGATGCCCTCAATCAGCCCCAGCATTTT. Protein: CASSLDALNQPQHF.

This chain joins TRBV4-2 and TRBJ1-1; D gene unclear. The length of the CDR3 is 14 residues. Germline lookup yields CDR1 LGHNA and CDR2 YNFKEQ. Trimming took off 0 bases at V and 6 bases at J, with 11 bases between the two ends. The CDR3 loop is CASSQEFLGAEAFF. The CDR3 DNA follows: TGTGCCAGCAGCCAAGAATTCCTCGGGGCTGAAGCTTTCTTT.

With regard to this clone: This specimen includes other DNA sequences encoding the same CDR3. The V call is TRBV7-9, the J call TRBJ2-7; unclear D gene. The CDR3 loop spans 12 amino acids. Per the germline V gene, CDR1 is SEHNR and CDR2 is FQNEAQ (reference sequence). The V and J ends lost 5 bases and 3 bases respectively, with 8 bases between them. Here the CDR3 reads CASSPSSYEQYF. Here the CDR3 DNA reads TGTGCCAGCAGCCCCTCTAGCTACGAGCAGTACTTC.

The V gene is TRBV2, the J gene TRBJ1-2, with D unresolved. Germline V lookup: CDR1 SNHLY, CDR2 FYNNEI. The CDR3 is made up of 13 amino acids. Trimming left V 3 bases short and J 4 bases short, with 9 bases between. CDR3 in amino acids: CASSEGHLYGYTF. As DNA, the CDR3 is TGTGCCAGCAGTGAGGGTCACCTCTATGGCTACACCTTC.

In the case of this clone: At the DNA level, this CDR3 is encoded by other sequences in the same sample as well. V is TRBV4-1 and J is TRBJ1-2; D ambiguous. Germline values: CDR1 MGHRA, CDR2 YSYEKL. The germline V and J ends were trimmed by 0 bases and 2 bases, with 7 bases remaining between them. This CDR3 contains 14 residues. CDR3 sequence: CASSQDRVNYGYTF. CDR3 coding DNA: TGCGCCAGCAGCCAAGATCGGGTAAACTATGGCTACACCTTC.

The chain uses TRBV5-1 and TRBJ1-2; D gene ambiguous. Germline loops: CDR1 SGHRS, CDR2 YFSETQ. V was pared by 1 base and J by 2 bases, with 15 bases between. CDR3 length: 16 residues. CDR3 sequence: CASSLLVQNYNYGYTF. CDR3 sequence (DNA): TGCGCCAGCAGCTTGTTGGTGCAGAATTACAACTATGGCTACACCTTC. The complete variable domain, with remaining parts taken from reference TRBV5-1 and TRBJ1-2, reads KAGVTQTPRYLIKTRGQQVTLSCSPISGHRSVSWYQQTPGQGLQFLFEYFSETQRNKGNFPGRFSGRQFSNSRSEMNVSTLELGDSALYLCASSLLVQNYNYGYTFGSGTRLTVV.

This clone occurred once. The CDR3 loop is CASPPTAGYNATNEKLFF. CDR3 in DNA: TGTGCCAGCCCCCCGACCGCCGGCTACAATGCAACTAATGAAAAACTGTTTTTT. The chain links TRBV11-3 to TRBJ1-4; D ambiguous. The V gene lost 8 bases and the J gene lost 0 bases, with 22 bases spanning the gap. The CDR3 sequence is 18 residues long. The germline gives CDR1 SGHNT, CDR2 YENEEA. The full variable domain, in which reference TRBV11-3 and TRBJ1-4 provide the parts outside the CDR3, is EAGVVQSPRYKIIEKKQPVAFWCNPISGHNTLYWYLQNLGQGPELLIRYENEEAVDDSQLPKDRFSAERLKGVDSTLKIQPAELGDSAVYLCASPPTAGYNATNEKLFFGSGTQLSVL.

This chain connects TRBV6-5 to TRBJ1-2, with 9 positions matching TRBD1. This CDR3 is 15 amino acids long. Germline trimming cut 5 bases from V and 8 bases from J; bases unmatched to any gene: 12. From germline, CDR1 is MNHEY and CDR2 SVGAGI. The CDR3 sequence is CASSTGTGSLWGYTF. DNA for the CDR3: TGTGCCAGCAGTACCGGGACAGGGTCCCTATGGGGCTACACCTTC.

The chain is built from TRBV19 and TRBJ1-2; D might be TRBD1 (6 bases). Trimming shortened V by 7 bases and J by 2 bases, and 11 bases separated the two germline ends. Germline V gene data show CDR1 as LNHDA and CDR2 as SQIVND (reference sequence). The CDR3 is 13 amino acids. CDR3 loop: CASNPTGNYGYTF. CDR3 bases: TGTGCCAGTAATCCTACAGGGAACTATGGCTACACCTTC.

This clone has more than one count but fewer than ten. The chain combines TRBV7-2 with TRBJ1-2; 7 bases map to TRBD1. Trimming took 1 base from V and 4 from J; bases not matched to a gene: 9. The germline CDR1 and CDR2 sequences are SGHTA and FQGNSA. The CDR3 contains 16 residues. The CDR3 region is CASSLGGAGGGYGYTF. As DNA, the CDR3 is TGTGCCAGCAGCTTAGGAGGTGCAGGGGGAGGCTATGGCTACACCTTC.

In DNA form, the CDR3 reads TGTGCCAGCAGTGGCCCCCCGGGGGGGTTGAACACTGAAGCTTTCTTT. Protein sequence: CASSGPPGGLNTEAFF. The rearrangement links TRBV2 to TRBJ1-1; perhaps TRBD1 as D (5 bases). Trimming removed 4 bases at V and 0 bases at J, with 15 bases between. Germline CDR1 is SNHLY and CDR2 is FYNNEI. The CDR3 covers 16 residues. The entire variable domain, with the rest obtained from reference TRBV2 and TRBJ1-1, is as follows: EPEVTQTPSHQVTQMGQEVILRCVPISNHLYFYWYRQILGQKVEFLVSFYNNEISEKSEIFDDQFSVERPDGSNFTLKIRSTKLEDSAMYFCASSGPPGGLNTEAFFGQGTRLTVV.

The gene calls are TRBV7-8 and TRBJ2-7, with D perhaps TRBD1 (6 bases). Germline V gene data show CDR1 as SGHVS and CDR2 as FQNEAQ. Deletions cut 3 bases from V and 3 bases from J, with 12 bases between. This CDR3 comprises 14 residues. CDR3 bases: TGTGCCAGCAGCTTGGGCAAAGGGGGCTACGAGCAGTACTTC. Amino acids: CASSLGKGGYEQYF.

The V gene is TRBV7-2, the J gene TRBJ2-1; TRBD2 is a possible D gene (5 bases). Trimming pared 6 bases from V and 3 bases from J, leaving 15 bases between. Per germline, CDR1 SGHTA and CDR2 FQGNSA. CDR3 length equals 15 residues. In DNA form, the CDR3 reads TGTGCCAGCAGTCTTAGAGGGAGTCACTACAATGAGCAGTTCTTC. Encoded protein: CASSLRGSHYNEQFF. Full variable domain (rest looked up from reference TRBV7-2 and TRBJ2-1): GAGVSQSPSNKVTEKGKDVELRCDPISGHTALYWYRQSLGQGLEFLIYFQGNSAPDKSGLPSDRFSAERTGGSVSTLTIQRTQQEDSAVYLCASSLRGSHYNEQFFGPGTRLTVL.